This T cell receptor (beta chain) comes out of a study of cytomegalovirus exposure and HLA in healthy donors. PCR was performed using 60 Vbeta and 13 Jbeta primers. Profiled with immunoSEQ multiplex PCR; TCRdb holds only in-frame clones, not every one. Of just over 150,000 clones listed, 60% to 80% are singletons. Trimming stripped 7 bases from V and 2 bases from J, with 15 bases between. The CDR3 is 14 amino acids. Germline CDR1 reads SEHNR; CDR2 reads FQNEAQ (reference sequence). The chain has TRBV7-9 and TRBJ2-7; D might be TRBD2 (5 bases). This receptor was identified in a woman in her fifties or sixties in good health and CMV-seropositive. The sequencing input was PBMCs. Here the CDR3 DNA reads TGTGCCAGCACCCAGACGGGGTTAACCTACGAGCAGTACTTC. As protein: CASTQTGLTYEQYF.